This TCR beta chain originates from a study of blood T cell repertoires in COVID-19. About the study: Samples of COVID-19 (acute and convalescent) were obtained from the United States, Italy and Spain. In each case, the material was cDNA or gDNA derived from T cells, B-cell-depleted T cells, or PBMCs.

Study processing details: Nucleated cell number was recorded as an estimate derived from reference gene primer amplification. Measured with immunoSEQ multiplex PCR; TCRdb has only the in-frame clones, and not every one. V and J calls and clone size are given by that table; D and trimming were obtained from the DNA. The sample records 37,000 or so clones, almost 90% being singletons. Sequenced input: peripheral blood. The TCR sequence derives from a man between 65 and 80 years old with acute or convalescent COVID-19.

CDR3 sequence reads: CAISEGAGGVDTQYF. The CDR3 coding sequence is TGTGCCATCAGTGAGGGAGCGGGAGGGGTAGATACGCAGTATTTT. This chain uses TRBV10-3 with TRBJ2-3; TRBD2 agrees at 10 bases. Trimming at V came to 2 bases and at J to 5 bases, leaving 4 bases not matched to a gene. Germline CDR1 ENHRY, CDR2 SYGVKD. This CDR3 has 15 residues.